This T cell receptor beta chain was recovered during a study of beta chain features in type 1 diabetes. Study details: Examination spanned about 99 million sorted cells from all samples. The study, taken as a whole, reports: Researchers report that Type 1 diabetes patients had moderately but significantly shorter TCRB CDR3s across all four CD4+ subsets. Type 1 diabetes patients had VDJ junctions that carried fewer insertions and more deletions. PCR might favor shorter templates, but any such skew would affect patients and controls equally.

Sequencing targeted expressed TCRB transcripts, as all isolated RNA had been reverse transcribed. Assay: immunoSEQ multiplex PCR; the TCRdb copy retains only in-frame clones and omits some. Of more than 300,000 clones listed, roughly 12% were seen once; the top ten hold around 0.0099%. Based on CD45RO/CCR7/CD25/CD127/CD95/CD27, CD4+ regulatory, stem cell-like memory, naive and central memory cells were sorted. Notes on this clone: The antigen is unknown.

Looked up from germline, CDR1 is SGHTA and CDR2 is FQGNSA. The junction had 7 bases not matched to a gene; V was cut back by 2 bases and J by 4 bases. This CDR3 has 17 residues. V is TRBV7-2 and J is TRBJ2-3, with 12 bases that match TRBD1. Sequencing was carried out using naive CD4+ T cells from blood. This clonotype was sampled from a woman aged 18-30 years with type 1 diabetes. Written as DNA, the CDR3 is TGTGCCAGCAGCTTACAGCCGGGGACAGGGGGCCCAGATACGCAGTATTTT. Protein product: CASSLQPGTGGPDTQYF.